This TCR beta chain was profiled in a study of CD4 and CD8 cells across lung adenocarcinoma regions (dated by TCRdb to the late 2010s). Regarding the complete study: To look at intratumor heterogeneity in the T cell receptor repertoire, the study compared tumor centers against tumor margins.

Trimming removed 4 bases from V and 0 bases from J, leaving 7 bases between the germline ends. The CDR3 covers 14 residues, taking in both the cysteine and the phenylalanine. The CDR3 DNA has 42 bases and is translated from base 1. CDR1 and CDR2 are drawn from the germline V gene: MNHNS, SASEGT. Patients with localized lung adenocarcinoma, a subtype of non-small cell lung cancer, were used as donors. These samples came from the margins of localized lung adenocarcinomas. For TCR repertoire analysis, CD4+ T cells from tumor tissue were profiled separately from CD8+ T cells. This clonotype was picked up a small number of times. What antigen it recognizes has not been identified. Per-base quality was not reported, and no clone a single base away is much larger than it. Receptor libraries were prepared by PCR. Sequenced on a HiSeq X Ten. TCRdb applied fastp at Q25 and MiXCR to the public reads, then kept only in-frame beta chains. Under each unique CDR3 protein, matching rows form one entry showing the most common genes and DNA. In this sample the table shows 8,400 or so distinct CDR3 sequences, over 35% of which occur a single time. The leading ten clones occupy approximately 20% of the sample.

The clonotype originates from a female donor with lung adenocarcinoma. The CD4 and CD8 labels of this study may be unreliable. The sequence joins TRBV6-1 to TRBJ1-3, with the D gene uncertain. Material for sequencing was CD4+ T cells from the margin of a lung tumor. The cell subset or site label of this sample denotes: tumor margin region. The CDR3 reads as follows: CASSGLGSGNTIYF. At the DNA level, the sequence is TGTGCCAGCAGTGGACTCGGCTCTGGAAACACCATATATTTT.